The 19 T cell receptor beta chains presented below share a single source sample, sequenced in a study of cytomegalovirus exposure and HLA in healthy donors. Primers: 60 Vbeta forward and 13 Jbeta reverse. Some clones are missing from TCRdb's copy, which holds only in-frame ones; the method was immunoSEQ multiplex PCR. The data contain 110,000 or so clones, around three quarters of them seen just once; the ten biggest clones take up 9.5% to 12%. The sample consisted of PBMCs. The receptors were gathered from a man between 35 and 55 years old in good health and CMV-seropositive.

The chain combines TRBV28 with TRBJ1-2; 9 nucleotides line up with TRBD1. Germline CDR1 is MDHEN and CDR2 is SYDVKM. The CDR3 loop spans 12 amino acids. V shed 7 bases, J shed 6 bases, and the junction held 3 bases outside the gene matches. CDR3 in DNA: TGTGCCAGCAACAGGGGGCGTGATGGCTACACCTTC. This sequence encodes CASNRGRDGYTF.

The chain joins TRBV19 to TRBJ2-7; TRBD1 agrees at 9 bases. CDR1 is LNHDA and CDR2 is SQIVND in the germline V gene (reference sequence). The CDR3 consists of 14 residues. J was trimmed by 3 bases and V by 4 bases; bases with no gene match: 4. The DNA of the CDR3 is TGTGCCAGTAGTAAAGGGACAGGGAACTACGAGCAGTACTTC. Amino acids: CASSKGTGNYEQYF.

This chain connects TRBV15 to TRBJ1-4; D gene ambiguous. CDR1 and CDR2 from the germline V gene are LNHNV and YYDKDF (reference sequence). The CDR3 covers 14 residues. V was cut by 4 bases and J by 7 bases, with 13 bases left in between. CDR3 in amino acids: CATSTLIRGEKLFF. As DNA, the CDR3 is TGTGCCACCAGCACTCTAATAAGAGGTGAAAAACTGTTTTTT.

The rearrangement joins TRBV11-3 to TRBJ2-5; tentatively, D is TRBD2 (6 bases). Germline loops: CDR1 SGHNT, CDR2 YENEEA. The CDR3 spans 13 residues. Trimming took 5 bases from V and 0 from J, leaving 7 bases between them. The CDR3 loop reads CASSPGDQETQYF. DNA for the CDR3: TGTGCCAGCAGCCCGGGGGACCAAGAGACCCAGTACTTC.

CDR3: CASSKRQGFLEQYF. DNA of the CDR3: TGTGCCAGCTCAAAGAGACAGGGGTTTCTCGAGCAGTACTTC. This sequence joins TRBV18 and TRBJ2-7; the match to TRBD1 covers 8 bases. Germline CDR1 is KGHSH and CDR2 is LQKENI. V shed 5 bases and J 6 bases; nucleotides not matched to a gene: 9. This CDR3 contains 14 residues.

V is TRBV4-3 and J is TRBJ1-1; 8 bases line up with TRBD1. Germline V gene data show CDR1 as LGHNA and CDR2 as YSLEER. V shed 0 bases, J shed 6 bases, and the junction held 3 bases outside the gene matches. CDR3 length: 14 residues. CDR3 nucleotides: TGCGCCAGCAGCCAAGATCGGGACAGGTCTGAAGCTTTCTTT. This sequence encodes CASSQDRDRSEAFF.

This clone was detected only a few times. The rearrangement uses TRBV4-3 and TRBJ1-5; TRBD1 agrees at 8 bases. Losses at the gene ends were 0 bases for V and 6 bases for J; bases not matched to a gene: 4. The V gene's germline CDR1 is LGHNA and CDR2 YSLEER. This CDR3 comprises 15 residues. The CDR3 DNA sequence: TGCGCCAGCAGCCAAGACGACAGGGGCGGTCAGCCCCAGCATTTT. Its protein product is CASSQDDRGGQPQHF.

This chain's CDR3 is CASSPDRGVSYEQYF. CDR3 nucleotide sequence: TGCGCCAGCAGCCCGGACAGGGGGGTCTCCTACGAGCAGTACTTC. The chain carries TRBV5-1 and TRBJ2-7; 10 nucleotides align to TRBD1. V dropped 4 bases and J dropped 0; count of bases not matched to a gene: 4. This CDR3 has 15 residues. Germline assignment: CDR1 SGHRS and CDR2 YFSETQ.

The gene calls are TRBV2 and TRBJ2-5, with 12 bases that match TRBD2. The CDR3 is made up of 16 amino acids. Trimming at V came to 8 bases and at J to 1 base, leaving 8 bases not matched to a gene. Germline V lookup: CDR1 SNHLY, CDR2 FYNNEI. The CDR3 region is CASSRPSGGAQETQYF. CDR3 DNA sequence: TGTGCCAGCTCCCGACCTAGCGGGGGGGCCCAAGAGACCCAGTACTTC.

The rearrangement uses TRBV5-4 and TRBJ2-7; the match to TRBD1 covers 10 bases. CDR1 SGHNT and CDR2 YYREEE come from the germline V gene (reference sequence). This CDR3 has 16 residues. The trim removed 4 bases at V and 4 bases at J, leaving 11 bases unmatched. CDR3 DNA sequence: TGTGCCAGCAGCCCACGATCGGGACAGGGGATGTACGAGCAGTACTTC. Translated: CASSPRSGQGMYEQYF. The full variable domain, with the rest looked up from reference TRBV5-4 and TRBJ2-7, is ETGVTQSPTHLIKTRGQQVTLRCSSQSGHNTVSWYQQALGQGPQFIFQYYREEENGRGNFPPRFSGLQFPNYSSELNVNALELDDSALYLCASSPRSGQGMYEQYFGPGTRLTVT.

The chain uses TRBV5-1 and TRBJ2-7; 11 nucleotides agree with TRBD2. CDR3 length: 16 residues. Germline CDR1 is SGHRS and CDR2 is YFSETQ. The ends lost 0 bases at V and 4 bases at J; junction bases unmatched: 6. CDR3 protein: CASSLGLAGGVYEQYF. The CDR3, as DNA: TGCGCCAGCAGCTTGGGGCTAGCGGGGGGTGTGTACGAGCAGTACTTC. The full variable domain, its missing parts supplied by reference TRBV5-1 and TRBJ2-7, is KAGVTQTPRYLIKTRGQQVTLSCSPISGHRSVSWYQQTPGQGLQFLFEYFSETQRNKGNFPGRFSGRQFSNSRSEMNVSTLELGDSALYLCASSLGLAGGVYEQYFGPGTRLTVT.

This clone was seen a few times. This chain connects TRBV7-2 to TRBJ1-1; the match to TRBD1 covers 10 bases. The length of the CDR3 is 17 residues. V was pared by 3 bases and J by 0 bases, with 7 bases of the junction left unmatched. Germline loops: CDR1 SGHTA, CDR2 FQGNSA. The CDR3: CASSLGGTGALNTEAFF. The CDR3, as DNA: TGTGCCAGCAGCTTGGGGGGGACAGGGGCCTTGAACACTGAAGCTTTCTTT. Drawing the rest from reference TRBV7-2 and TRBJ1-1, the complete variable domain is GAGVSQSPSNKVTEKGKDVELRCDPISGHTALYWYRQSLGQGLEFLIYFQGNSAPDKSGLPSDRFSAERTGGSVSTLTIQRTQQEDSAVYLCASSLGGTGALNTEAFFGQGTRLTVV.

Details on this clone: This sample includes further DNA sequences coding for the same CDR3. V usage is TRBV19 and J usage is TRBJ2-1; weak D call: TRBD2 (6 bases). Trimming took off 5 bases at V and 4 bases at J, with 12 bases between the two ends. This CDR3 has 14 amino acids. Germline V gives CDR1 LNHDA, CDR2 SQIVND (reference sequence). In DNA form, the CDR3 reads TGTGCCAGTAGTTCCGGAGGGGATTACAATGAGCAGTTCTTC. This sequence encodes CASSSGGDYNEQFF.

This clone occurred a few times. CDR3 DNA: TGTGCCAGCAGCTCCCGACTAGCGGGGAATGAGCAGTTCTTC. This sequence encodes CASSSRLAGNEQFF. The rearrangement uses TRBV5-4 and TRBJ2-1; 11 positions match TRBD2. After removal of 3 bases from V and 7 bases from J, the junction contained 3 bases not matched to a gene. This CDR3 has 14 amino acids. The germline V gene has CDR1 SGHNT and CDR2 YYREEE (reference sequence).

The rearrangement joins TRBV11-2 to TRBJ2-5, with unresolved D. Trimming removed 6 bases from V and 5 bases from J, with 7 bases in between. The CDR3 totals 11 residues. Germline values: CDR1 SGHAT, CDR2 FQNNGV. As DNA, the CDR3 is TGTGCCAGCAGTCCCCATGAGACCCAGTACTTC. It specifies CASSPHETQYF.

This clone was counted a few times. This chain connects TRBV7-2 to TRBJ2-5; TRBD1 agrees at 7 bases. The CDR3 extends over 16 amino acids. Germline V gene sequence: CDR1 SGHTA, CDR2 FQGNSA. Trimming at V came to 4 bases and at J to 4 bases, leaving 12 bases not matched to a gene. Written as DNA, the CDR3 is TGTGCCAGCAGCTCCCAGAGGGGGCTTGGATTAGAGACCCAGTACTTC. Residues: CASSSQRGLGLETQYF.

The sample holds one count of this clone. V usage is TRBV27 and J usage is TRBJ2-5; TRBD2 is a possible D gene (7 bases). This CDR3 has 16 residues. Per the germline V gene, CDR1 is MNHEY and CDR2 is SMNVEV (reference sequence). Deletions cut 10 bases from V and 5 bases from J, with 26 bases between. The CDR3 loop reads CATRSDGGAGAETQYF. In DNA form, the CDR3 reads TGTGCCACCCGATCTGATGGGGGGGCGGGTGCGGAGACCCAGTACTTC.

The rearrangement uses TRBV9 and TRBJ1-6, with D unclear. The germline V gene encodes CDR1 SGDLS and CDR2 YYNGEE. V gave up 4 bases and J gave up 5 bases, with 10 bases separating them. CDR3 length equals 14 residues. The CDR3 protein is CASSPGINNSPLHF. The CDR3 DNA reads as TGTGCCAGCAGCCCGGGGATTAATAATTCACCCCTCCACTTT.

The chain couples TRBV29-1 to TRBJ1-1, with a possible D match to TRBD1 (6 bases). Germline loops: CDR1 SQVTM, CDR2 ANQGSEA. V gave up 4 bases and J gave up 6 bases, with 15 bases separating them. There are 13 residues in the CDR3. CDR3 in DNA: TGCAGCGTTGTTGGCAGGGGCAGACCTGAAGCTTTCTTT. Translated: CSVVGRGRPEAFF. Looking up the rest from reference TRBV29-1 and TRBJ1-1 gives the full variable domain: SAVISQKPSRDICQRGTSLTIQCQVDSQVTMMFWYRQQPGQSLTLIATANQGSEATYESGFVIDKFPISRPNLTFSTLTVSNMSPEDSSIYLCSVVGRGRPEAFFGQGTRLTVV.